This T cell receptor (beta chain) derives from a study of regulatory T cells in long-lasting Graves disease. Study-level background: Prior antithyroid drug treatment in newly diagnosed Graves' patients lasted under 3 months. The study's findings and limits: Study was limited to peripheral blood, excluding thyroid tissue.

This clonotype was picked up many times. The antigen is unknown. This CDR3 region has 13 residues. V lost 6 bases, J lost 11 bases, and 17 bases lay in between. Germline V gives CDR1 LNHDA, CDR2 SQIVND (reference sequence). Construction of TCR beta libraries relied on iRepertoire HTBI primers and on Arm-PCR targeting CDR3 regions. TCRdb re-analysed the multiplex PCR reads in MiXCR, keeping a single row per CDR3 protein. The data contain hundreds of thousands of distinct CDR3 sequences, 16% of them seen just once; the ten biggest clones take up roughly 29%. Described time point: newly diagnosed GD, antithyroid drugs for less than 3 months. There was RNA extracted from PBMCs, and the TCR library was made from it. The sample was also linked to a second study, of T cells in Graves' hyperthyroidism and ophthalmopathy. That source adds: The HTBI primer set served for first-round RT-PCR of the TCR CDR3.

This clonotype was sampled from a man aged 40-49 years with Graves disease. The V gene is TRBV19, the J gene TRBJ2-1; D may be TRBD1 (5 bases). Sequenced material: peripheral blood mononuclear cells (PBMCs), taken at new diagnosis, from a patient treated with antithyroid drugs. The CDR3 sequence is CASRVMTASKQFF. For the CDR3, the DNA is TGTGCCAGTAGGGTTATGACAGCTTCGAAGCAGTTCTTC.